Listed below are T cell receptor beta chains from one sample, sequenced in a study of shared clonotypes between healthy human individuals. Assay: immunoSEQ multiplex PCR; the TCRdb copy retains only in-frame clones and omits some. The repertoire holds millions of clones, with 85% to 95% as singletons. What was sequenced was naive CD4+ T cells sorted from blood. The receptor set was obtained from a young man in good health. Both conserved end residues are part of each CDR3. A D gene is named only where the DNA matches it firmly. Size tells how often a clone was seen (once, few, many) or the class of an expanded clone, and some rows leave it out.

CDR3aa: CASSEGTGLVEKLFF
CDR3nt: TGTGCCAGCAGTGAGGGGACAGGACTCGTTGAAAAACTGTTTTTT
d_gene: TRBD1
abundance: -
v_gene: TRBV25-1
j_gene: TRBJ1-4

CDR3aa: CAISDGQVRSGNTIYF
CDR3nt: TGTGCCATCAGTGACGGACAGGTAAGGTCTGGAAACACCATATATTTT
d_gene: TRBD1
abundance: -
v_gene: TRBV10-3
j_gene: TRBJ1-3

CDR3aa: CASSTDRGQNIQYF
CDR3nt: TGTGCCAGCAGCACCGACAGGGGGCAAAACATTCAGTACTTC
d_gene: TRBD1
abundance: -
v_gene: TRBV5-4
j_gene: TRBJ2-4

CDR3aa: CSVRNSYEQYF
CDR3nt: TGCAGCGTCAGGAACTCCTACGAGCAGTACTTC
d_gene: -
abundance: once
v_gene: TRBV29-1
j_gene: TRBJ2-7

CDR3aa: CASSLRTVNEKLFF
CDR3nt: TGTGCCAGCAGCTTACGGACGGTGAATGAAAAACTGTTTTTT
d_gene: -
abundance: -
v_gene: TRBV11-2
j_gene: TRBJ1-4

CDR3aa: CASSLYRDPDIQYF
CDR3nt: TGTGCCAGCAGCTTATACCGCGATCCGGACATTCAGTACTTC
d_gene: -
abundance: -
v_gene: TRBV7-2
j_gene: TRBJ2-4

CDR3aa: CASRLDRASQPQHF
CDR3nt: TGTGCCAGCAGACTTGACAGGGCTAGTCAGCCCCAGCATTTT
d_gene: TRBD1
abundance: -
v_gene: TRBV6-6
j_gene: TRBJ1-5

CDR3aa: CATGPGDSNQPQHF
CDR3nt: TGTGCCACGGGACCAGGGGATAGCAATCAGCCCCAGCATTTT
d_gene: -
abundance: -
v_gene: TRBV28
j_gene: TRBJ1-5

CDR3aa: CASLAGQYKQYF
CDR3nt: TGTGCCAGCTTGGCAGGGCAGTATAAGCAGTATTTT
d_gene: -
abundance: -
v_gene: TRBV2
j_gene: TRBJ2-3

CDR3aa: CAISERGQETQYF
CDR3nt: TGTGCCATCAGTGAGAGGGGCCAAGAGACCCAGTACTTC
d_gene: -
abundance: -
v_gene: TRBV10-3
j_gene: TRBJ2-5

CDR3aa: CAWSVNSGRQDEQFF
CDR3nt: TGTGCCTGGAGTGTGAACTCTGGACGTCAGGATGAGCAGTTCTTC
d_gene: -
abundance: -
v_gene: TRBV30
j_gene: TRBJ2-1

CDR3aa: CASSLLGWGTDTQYF
CDR3nt: TGTGCCAGCAGCTTGCTAGGGTGGGGCACAGATACGCAGTATTTT
d_gene: -
abundance: -
v_gene: TRBV5-6
j_gene: TRBJ2-3

CDR3aa: CASSDLGAIYNEQFF
CDR3nt: TGTGCCAGCAGTGATCTAGGAGCTATCTACAATGAGCAGTTCTTC
d_gene: -
abundance: -
v_gene: TRBV25-1
j_gene: TRBJ2-1

CDR3aa: CASSKDRSTGELFF
CDR3nt: TGTGCCAGCTCGAAGGACAGGTCCACCGGGGAGCTGTTTTTT
d_gene: TRBD1
abundance: -
v_gene: TRBV18
j_gene: TRBJ2-2

CDR3aa: CASSYSKGATFF
CDR3nt: TGTGCCAGCAGTTACTCGAAGGGGGCAACTTTCTTT
d_gene: TRBD1
abundance: -
v_gene: TRBV6-5
j_gene: TRBJ1-1

CDR3aa: CASSPPNFVGTEAFF
CDR3nt: TGTGCCAGCTCACCACCGAATTTCGTGGGAACTGAAGCTTTCTTT
d_gene: -
abundance: -
v_gene: TRBV18
j_gene: TRBJ1-1

CDR3aa: CASSTSGQAYNSPLHF
CDR3nt: TGTGCCAGCAGCACTTCCGGACAGGCCTATAATTCACCCCTCCACTTT
d_gene: TRBD1
abundance: -
v_gene: TRBV9
j_gene: TRBJ1-6